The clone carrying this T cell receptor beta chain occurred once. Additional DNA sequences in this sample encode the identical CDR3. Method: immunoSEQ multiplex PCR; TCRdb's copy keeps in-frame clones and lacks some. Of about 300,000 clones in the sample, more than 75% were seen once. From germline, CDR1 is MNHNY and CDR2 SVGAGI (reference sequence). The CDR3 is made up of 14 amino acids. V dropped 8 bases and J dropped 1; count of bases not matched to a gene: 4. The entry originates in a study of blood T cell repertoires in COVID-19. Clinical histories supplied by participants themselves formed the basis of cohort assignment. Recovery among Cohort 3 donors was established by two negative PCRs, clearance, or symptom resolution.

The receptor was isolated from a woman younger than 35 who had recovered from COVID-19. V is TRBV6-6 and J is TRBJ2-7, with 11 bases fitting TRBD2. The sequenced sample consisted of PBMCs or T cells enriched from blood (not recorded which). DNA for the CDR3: TGTGCCAGCTCGGGGACTAGCGGATCCTACGAGCAGTACTTC. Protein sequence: CASSGTSGSYEQYF.